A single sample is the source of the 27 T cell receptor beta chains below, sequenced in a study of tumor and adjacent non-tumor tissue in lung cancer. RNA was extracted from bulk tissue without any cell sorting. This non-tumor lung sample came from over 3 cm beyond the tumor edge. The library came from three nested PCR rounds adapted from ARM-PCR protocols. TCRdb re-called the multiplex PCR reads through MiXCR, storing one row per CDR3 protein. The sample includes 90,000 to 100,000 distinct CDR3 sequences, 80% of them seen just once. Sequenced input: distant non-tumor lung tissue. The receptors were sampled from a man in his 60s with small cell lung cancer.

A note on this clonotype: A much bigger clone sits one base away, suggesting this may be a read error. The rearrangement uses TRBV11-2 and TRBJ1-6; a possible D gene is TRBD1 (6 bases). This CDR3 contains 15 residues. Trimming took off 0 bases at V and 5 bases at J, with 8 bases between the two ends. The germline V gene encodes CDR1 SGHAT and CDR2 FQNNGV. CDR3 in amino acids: CASSLEGDNNSPLHF. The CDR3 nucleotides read TGTGCCAGCAGCTTAGAAGGGGACAATAATTCACCCCTCCACTTT. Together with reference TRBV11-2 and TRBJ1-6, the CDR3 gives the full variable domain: EAGVAQSPRYKIIEKRQSVAFWCNPISGHATLYWYQQILGQGPKLLIQFQNNGVVDDSQLPKDRFSAERLKGVDSTLKIQPAKLEDSAVYLCASSLEGDNNSPLHFGNGTRLTVT.

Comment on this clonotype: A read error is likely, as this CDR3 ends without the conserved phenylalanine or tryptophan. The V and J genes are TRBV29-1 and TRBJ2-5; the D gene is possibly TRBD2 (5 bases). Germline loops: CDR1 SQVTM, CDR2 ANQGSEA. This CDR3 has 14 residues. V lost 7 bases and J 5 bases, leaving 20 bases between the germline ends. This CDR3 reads CSAGNGWSMETQYS. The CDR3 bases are TGCAGCGCCGGGAATGGGTGGTCGATGGAGACCCAGTACTCC.

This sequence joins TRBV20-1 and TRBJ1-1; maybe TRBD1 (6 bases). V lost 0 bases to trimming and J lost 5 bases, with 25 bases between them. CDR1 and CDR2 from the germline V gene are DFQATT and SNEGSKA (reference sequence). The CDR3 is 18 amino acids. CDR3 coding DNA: TGCAGTGCTAGAGATTTCTACGGGGGCGGAGGAGGGAAAACTGAAGCTTTCTTT. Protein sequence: CSARDFYGGGGGKTEAFF.

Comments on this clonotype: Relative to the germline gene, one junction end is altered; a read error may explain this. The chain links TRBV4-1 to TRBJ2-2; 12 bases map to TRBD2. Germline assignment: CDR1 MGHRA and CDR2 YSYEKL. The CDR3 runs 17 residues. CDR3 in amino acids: CASSSRTSGTNTWELLF. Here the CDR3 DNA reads TGCGCCAGCAGCTCCCGGACTAGCGGGACGAACACCTGGGAACTGCTTTTT.

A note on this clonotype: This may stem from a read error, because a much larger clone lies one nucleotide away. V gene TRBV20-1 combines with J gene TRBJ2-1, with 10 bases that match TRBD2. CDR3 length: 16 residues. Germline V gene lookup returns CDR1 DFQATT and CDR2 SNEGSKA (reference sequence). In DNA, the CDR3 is TGCAGTGTTAGAGATCTAAGCGGGAGGGAATACAATGAGCAGTTCTTC. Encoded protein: CSVRDLSGREYNEQFF.

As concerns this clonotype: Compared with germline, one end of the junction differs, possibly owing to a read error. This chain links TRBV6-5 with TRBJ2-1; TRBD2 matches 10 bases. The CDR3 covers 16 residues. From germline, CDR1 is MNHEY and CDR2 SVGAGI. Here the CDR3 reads CASGYPSSGSGNEQFF. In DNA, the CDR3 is TGTGCCAGCGGTTACCCCTCTAGCGGGAGTGGAAATGAGCAGTTCTTC.

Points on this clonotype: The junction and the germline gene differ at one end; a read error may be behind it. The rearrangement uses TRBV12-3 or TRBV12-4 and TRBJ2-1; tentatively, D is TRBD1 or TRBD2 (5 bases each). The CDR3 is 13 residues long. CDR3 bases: TGTGTCAGCAGGGTCGAGGGTTACAATGAGCAGTTCTTC. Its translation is CVSRVEGYNEQFF.

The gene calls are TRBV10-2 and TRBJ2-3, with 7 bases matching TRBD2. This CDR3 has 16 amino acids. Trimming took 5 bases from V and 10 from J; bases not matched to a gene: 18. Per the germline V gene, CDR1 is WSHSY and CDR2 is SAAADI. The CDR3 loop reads CASSSTGLAGVGAQYF. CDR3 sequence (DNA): TGCGCCAGCAGTTCTACGGGACTTGCGGGAGTAGGTGCGCAGTATTTT.

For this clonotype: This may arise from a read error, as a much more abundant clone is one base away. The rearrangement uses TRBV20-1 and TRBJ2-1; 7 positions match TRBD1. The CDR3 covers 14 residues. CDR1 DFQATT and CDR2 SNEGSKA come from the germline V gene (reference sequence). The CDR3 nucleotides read TGCAGTGCCCAAGGACAGGCGGATTACAATGAGCCGTTCTTC. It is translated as CSAQGQADYNEPFF.

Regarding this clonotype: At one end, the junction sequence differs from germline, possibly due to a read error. In nucleotides, the CDR3 is TGCGCCAGCTGTACAAACGACCCGAGTGGGGAGACCCAATACTTC. Translating it yields CASCTNDPSGETQYF. The chain has TRBV5-1 and TRBJ2-5; D is perhaps TRBD2 (5 bases). The germline V gene has CDR1 SGHRS and CDR2 YFSETQ. This CDR3 spans 15 amino acids. Supplemented by reference TRBV5-1 and TRBJ2-5, the full variable domain reads KAGVTQTPRYLIKTRGQQVTLSCSPISGHRSVSWYQQTPGQGLQFLFEYFSETQRNKGNFPGRFSGRQFSNSRSEMNVSTLELGDSALYLCASCTNDPSGETQYFGPGTRLLVL.

This chain's CDR3 is CASSQVSGNNLQFF. The DNA of the CDR3 is TGTGCCAGCAGCCAAGTATCAGGGAACAATTTGCAGTTCTTC. The genes are TRBV4-2 and TRBJ2-1, with D perhaps TRBD1 (5 bases). Germline assignment: CDR1 LGHNA and CDR2 YNFKEQ. The CDR3 sequence is 14 residues long. Trimming cost V 1 base and J 12 bases, with 16 bases left between them.

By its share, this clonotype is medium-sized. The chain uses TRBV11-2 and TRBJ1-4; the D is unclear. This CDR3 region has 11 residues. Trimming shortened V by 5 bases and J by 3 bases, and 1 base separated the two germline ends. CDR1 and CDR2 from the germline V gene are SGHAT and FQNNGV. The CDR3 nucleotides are TGTGCCAGCAGCCCTAATGAAAAACTGTTTTTT. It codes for CASSPNEKLFF.

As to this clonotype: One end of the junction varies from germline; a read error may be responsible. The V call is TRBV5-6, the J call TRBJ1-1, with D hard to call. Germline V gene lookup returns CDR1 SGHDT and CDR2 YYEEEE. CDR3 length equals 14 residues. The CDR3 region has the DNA TGTGCCAACAGCTTGGTCTCTCGGATCACTGAAGCTTTCTTT. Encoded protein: CANSLVSRITEAFF.

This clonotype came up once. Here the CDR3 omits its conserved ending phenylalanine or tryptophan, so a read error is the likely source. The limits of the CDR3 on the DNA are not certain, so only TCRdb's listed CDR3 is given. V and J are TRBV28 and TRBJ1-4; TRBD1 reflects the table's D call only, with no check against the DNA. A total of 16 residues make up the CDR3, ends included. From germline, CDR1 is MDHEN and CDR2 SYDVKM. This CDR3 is CASSPPGTEGIEKRFI.

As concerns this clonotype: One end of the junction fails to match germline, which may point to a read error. The CDR3 spells CASNFVGGGELFF. The DNA of the CDR3 is TGTGCCAGCAACTTCGTGGGAGGCGGGGAGCTGTTCTTT. The J gene is TRBJ2-2, the V gene TRBV6-5, with a possible D match to TRBD2 (6 bases). The germline gives CDR1 MNHEY, CDR2 SVGAGI. CDR3 length equals 13 residues.

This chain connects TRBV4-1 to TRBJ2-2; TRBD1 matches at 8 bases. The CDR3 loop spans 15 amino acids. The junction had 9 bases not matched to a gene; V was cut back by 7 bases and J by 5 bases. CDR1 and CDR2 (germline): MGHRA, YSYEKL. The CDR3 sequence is CASNNRGTYTGELFF. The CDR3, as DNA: TGCGCCAGCAACAACAGGGGGACCTATACCGGGGAGCTGTTTTTT.

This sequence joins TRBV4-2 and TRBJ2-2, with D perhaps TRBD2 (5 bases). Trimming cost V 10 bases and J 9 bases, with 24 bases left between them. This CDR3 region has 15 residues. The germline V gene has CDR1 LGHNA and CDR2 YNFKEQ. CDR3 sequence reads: CANKLVGDGGRELFF. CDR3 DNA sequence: TGTGCCAACAAACTAGTGGGAGATGGTGGCAGGGAGCTGTTTTTT.

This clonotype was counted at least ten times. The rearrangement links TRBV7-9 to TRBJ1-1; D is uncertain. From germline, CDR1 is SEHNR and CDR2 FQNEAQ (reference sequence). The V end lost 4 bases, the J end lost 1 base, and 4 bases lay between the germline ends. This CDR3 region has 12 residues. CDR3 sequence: CASSYRNTEAFF. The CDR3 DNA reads TGTGCCAGCAGCTACAGGAACACTGAAGCTTTCTTT.

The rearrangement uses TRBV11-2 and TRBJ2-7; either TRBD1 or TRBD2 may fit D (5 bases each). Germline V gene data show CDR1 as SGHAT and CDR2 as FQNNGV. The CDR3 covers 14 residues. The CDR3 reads CISGLNQGPYEQYV. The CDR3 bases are TGTATCAGCGGCTTGAACCAGGGACCTTACGAGCAGTACGTC.

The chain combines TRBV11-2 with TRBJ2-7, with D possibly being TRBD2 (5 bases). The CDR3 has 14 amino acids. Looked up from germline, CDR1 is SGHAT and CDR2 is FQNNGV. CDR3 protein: CASSLDRGVCEQYV. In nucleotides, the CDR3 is TGCGCCAGCAGCTTAGATCGGGGAGTGTGCGAGCAGTACGTC.

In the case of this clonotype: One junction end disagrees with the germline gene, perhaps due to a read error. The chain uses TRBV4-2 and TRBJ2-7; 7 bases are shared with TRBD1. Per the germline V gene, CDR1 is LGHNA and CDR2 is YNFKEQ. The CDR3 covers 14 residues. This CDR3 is CASGQPGQRGEQYF. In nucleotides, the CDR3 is TGTGCCAGCGGCCAACCGGGACAGAGAGGCGAGCAGTACTTC.

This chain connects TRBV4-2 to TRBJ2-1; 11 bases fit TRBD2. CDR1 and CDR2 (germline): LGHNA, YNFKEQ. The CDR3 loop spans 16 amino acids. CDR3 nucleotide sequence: TGTATCAGCAGCCAAGGACTAGCGGGCACCGACAATGAGCAGTTCTTC. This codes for CISSQGLAGTDNEQFF.

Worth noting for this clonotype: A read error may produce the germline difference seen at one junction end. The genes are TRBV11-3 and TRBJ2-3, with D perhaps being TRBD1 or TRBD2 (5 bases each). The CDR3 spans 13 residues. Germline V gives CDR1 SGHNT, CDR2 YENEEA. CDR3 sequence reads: CASSSRGPDTRYF. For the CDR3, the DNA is TGTGCAAGCAGCTCCCGGGGACCGGATACGCGGTATTTT.

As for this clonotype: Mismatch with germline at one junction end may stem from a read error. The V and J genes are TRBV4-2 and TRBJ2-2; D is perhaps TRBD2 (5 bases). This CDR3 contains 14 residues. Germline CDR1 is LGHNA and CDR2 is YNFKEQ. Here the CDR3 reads CASMARGSSGELLF. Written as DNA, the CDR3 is TGTGCCAGCATGGCTAGAGGCTCTTCCGGGGAGCTGTTATTT.

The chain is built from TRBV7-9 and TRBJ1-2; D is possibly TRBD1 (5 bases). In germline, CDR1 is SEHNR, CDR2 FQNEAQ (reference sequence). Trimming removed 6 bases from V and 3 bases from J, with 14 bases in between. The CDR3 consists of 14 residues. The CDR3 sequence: CASSHQGADYGYTF. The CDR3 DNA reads TGTGCCAGCAGTCATCAGGGAGCCGACTATGGCTACACCTTC.

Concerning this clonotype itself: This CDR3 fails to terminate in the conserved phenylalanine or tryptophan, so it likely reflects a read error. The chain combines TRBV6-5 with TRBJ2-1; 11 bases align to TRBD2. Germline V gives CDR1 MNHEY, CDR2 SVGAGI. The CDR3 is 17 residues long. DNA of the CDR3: TGCGCCAGCAGTTTCTCGATCTGGGGACTAGCGGACAATGAGCAGTTCTAC. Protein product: CASSFSIWGLADNEQFY.

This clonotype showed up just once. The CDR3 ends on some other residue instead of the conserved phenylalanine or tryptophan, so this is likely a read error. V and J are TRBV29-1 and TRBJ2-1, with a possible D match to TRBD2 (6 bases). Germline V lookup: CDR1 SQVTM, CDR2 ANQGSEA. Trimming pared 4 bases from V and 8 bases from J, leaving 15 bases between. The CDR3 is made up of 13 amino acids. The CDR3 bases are TGCAGCGTTGCGGGGGATTTAACCTATGAGCAGTTCATC. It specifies CSVAGDLTYEQFI.